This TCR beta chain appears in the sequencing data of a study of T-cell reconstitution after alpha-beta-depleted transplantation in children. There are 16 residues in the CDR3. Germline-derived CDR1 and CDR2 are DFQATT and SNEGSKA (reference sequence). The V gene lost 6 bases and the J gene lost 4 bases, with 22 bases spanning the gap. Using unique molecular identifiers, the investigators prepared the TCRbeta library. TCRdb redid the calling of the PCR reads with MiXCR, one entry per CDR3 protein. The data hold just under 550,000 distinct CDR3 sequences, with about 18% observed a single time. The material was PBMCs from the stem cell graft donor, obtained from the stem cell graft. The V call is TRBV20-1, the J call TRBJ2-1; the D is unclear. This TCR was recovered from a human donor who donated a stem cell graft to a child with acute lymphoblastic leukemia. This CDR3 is CSAPLVQRPRYNEQFF. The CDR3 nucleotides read TGCAGTGCCCCACTCGTACAGCGCCCGCGTTACAATGAGCAGTTCTTC.